Included here is one T cell receptor (beta chain) sequence, with context. Its antigen is unidentified. Combining a sample-barcoded 5' primer with a J-beta primer mix, a second PCR ran for 7 to 11 cycles. TCRdb independently ran MiXCR on the 5' RACE reads; one entry per CDR3 protein. The sample carries 1.5 million to 2 million distinct CDR3 sequences, approximately 50% recorded once. The data stem from a study of blood T cells in healthy people across ages. Study outcomes and limitations: Estimated diversity, derived from one million T cells, was regarded as an underestimate. In the absence of known donor CMV status, changes in expanded clonotypes were possibly confounded. Percentage of naive T cells showed a strong correlation with TCR beta diversity.

Total RNA extracted from each sample amounted to at least 5 micrograms. The CDR3 sequence is 13 residues long. Trimming cost V 0 bases and J 8 bases, with 11 bases left between them. In germline, CDR1 is SQVTM, CDR2 ANQGSEA. The origin of this receptor is a woman aged 40 to 55 in good health. The sample was blood. The rearrangement links TRBV29-1 to TRBJ2-1; D remains ambiguous. The CDR3 DNA is TGCAGCGTTGAAGATGCACCCGGCTATGAGCAGTTCTTC. This sequence encodes CSVEDAPGYEQFF.